These 18 T cell receptor beta chains share one sample of origin, sequenced in a study of cytomegalovirus exposure and HLA in healthy donors. The primer mix had 60 Vbeta and 13 Jbeta primers. Using immunoSEQ multiplex PCR, the repertoire was profiled, and TCRdb retains in-frame clones only, with some absent. Among 200,000 or so clones, roughly 80% were seen once, and the ten largest hold roughly 16%. Sequenced input: PBMCs. The receptors were gathered from a man aged 35-49 years in good health and CMV-seronegative.

The rearrangement links TRBV11-3 to TRBJ1-3, with 7 bases that match TRBD1. The J segment lost 0 bases and the V segment lost 5 bases, leaving 1 base of the junction unmatched. This CDR3 comprises 14 residues. Germline assignment: CDR1 SGHNT and CDR2 YENEEA. The CDR3 here is CASSHRGSGNTIYF. CDR3 DNA: TGTGCCAGCAGCCACAGGGGCTCTGGAAACACCATATATTTT.

The rearrangement joins TRBV5-4 to TRBJ2-1; 10 positions match TRBD2. This CDR3 is built from 12 residues. Germline V CDR1 and CDR2: SGHNT, YYREEE (reference sequence). After removal of 4 bases from V and 14 bases from J, the junction contained 6 bases not matched to a gene. CDR3 nucleotides: TGTGCCAGCAGCCTGCTAGCGGGAGATGAGTTCTTC. It codes for CASSLLAGDEFF.

The chain carries TRBV7-6 and TRBJ2-2; TRBD2 matches at 8 bases. V trimming: 5 bases; J trimming: 6 bases; junction bases outside the gene matches: 8. The CDR3 is 15 amino acids. CDR1 SGHVS and CDR2 FNYEAQ come from the germline V gene. The CDR3 spells CASSPTREGAGELFF. For the CDR3, the DNA is TGTGCCAGCAGCCCTACTCGGGAGGGGGCCGGGGAGCTGTTTTTT.

J is TRBJ1-2 and V is TRBV4-2, with D possibly TRBD1 on 5 matching bases. The CDR3 has 13 residues. CDR1 is LGHNA, CDR2 YNFKEQ, per germline. Trimming removed 1 base at V and 4 bases at J, with 7 bases between. The CDR3 DNA reads as TGTGCCAGCAGCCAAGGACAGTCCTATGGCTACACCTTC. Protein product: CASSQGQSYGYTF.

V and J are TRBV5-1 and TRBJ2-7; 10 positions match TRBD1. Germline-derived CDR1 and CDR2 are SGHRS and YFSETQ. V lost 4 bases and J lost 3; bases outside the gene matches: 4. The CDR3 has 14 residues. This CDR3 reads CASSRGQGYYEQYF. The CDR3, as DNA: TGCGCCAGCAGCCGGGGACAGGGGTACTACGAGCAGTACTTC. The full variable domain, completed using reference TRBV5-1 and TRBJ2-7, is KAGVTQTPRYLIKTRGQQVTLSCSPISGHRSVSWYQQTPGQGLQFLFEYFSETQRNKGNFPGRFSGRQFSNSRSEMNVSTLELGDSALYLCASSRGQGYYEQYFGPGTRLTVT.

A few counts support this clone. The V gene is TRBV10-3, the J gene TRBJ2-3; possibly TRBD1 for D (6 bases). From germline, CDR1 is ENHRY and CDR2 SYGVKD. V was pared by 6 bases and J by 4 bases, with 14 bases between. There are 14 residues in the CDR3. CDR3 in DNA: TGTGCCATCAGATCTTCCAGGGGCTCAGATACGCAGTATTTT. This sequence encodes CAIRSSRGSDTQYF.

The genes are TRBV4-2 and TRBJ2-2; maybe TRBD1 (5 bases). The CDR3 consists of 16 residues. V gave up 0 bases and J gave up 3 bases, with 11 bases separating them. CDR1 is LGHNA and CDR2 is YNFKEQ in the germline V gene. The CDR3: CASSQDGALDTGELFF. As DNA, the CDR3 is TGTGCCAGCAGCCAAGATGGGGCGCTCGACACCGGGGAGCTGTTTTTT.

The chain employs TRBV9 and TRBJ1-2; D gene unclear. V was cut by 0 bases and J by 4 bases, with 10 bases left in between. The CDR3 covers 14 residues. Germline lookup yields CDR1 SGDLS and CDR2 YYNGEE. DNA for the CDR3: TGTGCCAGCAGCGTAGCTCCAGGTCCCTATGGCTACACCTTC. Translated, it gives CASSVAPGPYGYTF.

The chain recombines TRBV6-5 with TRBJ2-7; 7 bases align to TRBD1. The CDR3 covers 15 residues. Per the germline V gene, CDR1 is MNHEY and CDR2 is SVGAGI. After removal of 5 bases from V and 0 bases from J, the junction contained 7 bases not matched to a gene. Here the CDR3 reads CASSAPGQSSYEQYF. CDR3 DNA sequence: TGTGCCAGCAGTGCTCCGGGACAGAGCTCCTACGAGCAGTACTTC.

The chain links TRBV4-1 to TRBJ1-6; D not resolved. The CDR3 loop spans 15 amino acids. CDR1 is MGHRA and CDR2 is YSYEKL in the germline V gene. Trimming removed 5 bases from V and 6 bases from J, with 14 bases in between. The CDR3 is CASSSETSLNSPLHF. The DNA of the CDR3 is TGCGCCAGCAGCTCAGAAACATCCCTTAATTCACCCCTCCACTTT.

The V call is TRBV4-1, the J call TRBJ2-1, with D hard to call. Germline values: CDR1 MGHRA, CDR2 YSYEKL. The CDR3 totals 12 residues. V was shortened by 2 bases and J by 8 bases, with 7 bases between the two germline ends. Written as DNA, the CDR3 is TGCGCCAGCAGCCAATCGAGAGATGAGCAGTTCTTC. Protein sequence: CASSQSRDEQFF.

This clone came up a few times. This chain connects TRBV4-1 to TRBJ2-5, with 9 bases lining up with TRBD1. CDR3 size: 17 residues. The V and J ends lost 4 bases and 1 base, in that order; junction bases with no gene match: 10. Germline values: CDR1 MGHRA, CDR2 YSYEKL. The CDR3 DNA reads as TGCGCCAGCAGCCGCCAGGGACAGGGAGCTACCCAAGAGACCCAGTACTTC. This encodes CASSRQGQGATQETQYF.

The DNA of the CDR3 is TGTGCCAGCAGCCAAGGGAGCACCGGGGAGCTGTTTTTT. This encodes CASSQGSTGELFF. The chain has TRBV4-2 and TRBJ2-2; no reliable D call. Trimming stripped 1 base from V and 4 bases from J, with 4 bases between. The CDR3 spans 13 residues. The germline V gene encodes CDR1 LGHNA and CDR2 YNFKEQ.

The rearrangement uses TRBV2 and TRBJ2-7; 7 bases are shared with TRBD1. After removal of 7 bases from V and 2 bases from J, the junction contained 11 bases not matched to a gene. The CDR3 length is 15 residues. The germline CDR1 and CDR2 sequences are SNHLY and FYNNEI. The CDR3 DNA follows: TGTGCCAGCATCTCGCCAAGGACAGGTGCCTACGAGCAGTACTTC. Translating gives CASISPRTGAYEQYF.

In its sample, this clone was seen once. V gene TRBV4-1 combines with J gene TRBJ2-1; TRBD2 aligns across 7 bases. The CDR3 is 18 amino acids. CDR1 is MGHRA and CDR2 is YSYEKL in the germline V gene. V dropped 0 bases and J dropped 4; count of bases not matched to a gene: 12. The CDR3 bases are TGCGCCAGCAGCCAAGATGGGAGGGAGCGTTCTCTTTACAATGAGCAGTTCTTC. Residues: CASSQDGRERSLYNEQFF.

The genes are TRBV2 and TRBJ1-4; 8 bases align to TRBD1. The J segment lost 7 bases and the V segment lost 8 bases, leaving 6 bases of the junction unmatched. The CDR3 runs to 13 residues. Germline CDR1 SNHLY, CDR2 FYNNEI. In DNA form, the CDR3 reads TGTGCCAGCCAGACAGGGGTACGTGAAAAACTGTTTTTT. It translates to CASQTGVREKLFF.

V is TRBV9 and J is TRBJ2-3; 11 bases agree with TRBD2. Trimming removed 3 bases from V and 4 bases from J; junction bases left unmatched: 7. CDR1 SGDLS and CDR2 YYNGEE come from the germline V gene. CDR3 length: 16 residues. CDR3 in amino acids: CASSEYSGRAPDTQYF. The CDR3 bases are TGTGCCAGCAGCGAGTATAGCGGGAGGGCCCCAGATACGCAGTATTTT.

The J gene is TRBJ2-3, the V gene TRBV25-1; 10 bases align to TRBD1. Germline V CDR1 and CDR2: MGHDK, SYGVNS. After removal of 4 bases from V and 0 bases from J, the junction contained 10 bases not matched to a gene. CDR3 size: 18 residues. The CDR3 DNA reads as TGTGCCAGCAGTGGGGGACAGGGGCAAATCACTAGCACAGATACGCAGTATTTT. Translation: CASSGGQGQITSTDTQYF.